The sequence of this T cell receptor (beta chain) was determined in a study of blood T cell repertoires in COVID-19. Whole-study context: Material from acute and convalescent COVID-19 was sourced from the United States, Italy and Spain. The cDNA or gDNA used as material had been derived from T cells, B-cell-depleted T cells, or PBMCs.

Per the original methods: By means of reference gene primer amplification, nucleated cell counts were estimated. Method: immunoSEQ multiplex PCR; TCRdb's copy keeps in-frame clones and lacks some. D and trimming come from the DNA, and the V and J calls and clone size come from that table. The sample gives about 75,000 clones, 79% of which show up once; 5.4% is in the top ten. The germline gives CDR1 MNHEY, CDR2 SVGAGI. Trimming left V 3 bases short and J 7 bases short, with 7 bases between. This CDR3 region has 13 residues. Sequencing was performed on peripheral blood. The sequence was obtained from a woman aged 80 or older with active or convalescent COVID-19. The chain recombines TRBV6-5 with TRBJ1-6; D unclear. This CDR3 is CASSYDLNSPLHF. The CDR3 DNA is TGTGCCAGCAGTTATGACTTGAATTCACCCCTCCACTTT.